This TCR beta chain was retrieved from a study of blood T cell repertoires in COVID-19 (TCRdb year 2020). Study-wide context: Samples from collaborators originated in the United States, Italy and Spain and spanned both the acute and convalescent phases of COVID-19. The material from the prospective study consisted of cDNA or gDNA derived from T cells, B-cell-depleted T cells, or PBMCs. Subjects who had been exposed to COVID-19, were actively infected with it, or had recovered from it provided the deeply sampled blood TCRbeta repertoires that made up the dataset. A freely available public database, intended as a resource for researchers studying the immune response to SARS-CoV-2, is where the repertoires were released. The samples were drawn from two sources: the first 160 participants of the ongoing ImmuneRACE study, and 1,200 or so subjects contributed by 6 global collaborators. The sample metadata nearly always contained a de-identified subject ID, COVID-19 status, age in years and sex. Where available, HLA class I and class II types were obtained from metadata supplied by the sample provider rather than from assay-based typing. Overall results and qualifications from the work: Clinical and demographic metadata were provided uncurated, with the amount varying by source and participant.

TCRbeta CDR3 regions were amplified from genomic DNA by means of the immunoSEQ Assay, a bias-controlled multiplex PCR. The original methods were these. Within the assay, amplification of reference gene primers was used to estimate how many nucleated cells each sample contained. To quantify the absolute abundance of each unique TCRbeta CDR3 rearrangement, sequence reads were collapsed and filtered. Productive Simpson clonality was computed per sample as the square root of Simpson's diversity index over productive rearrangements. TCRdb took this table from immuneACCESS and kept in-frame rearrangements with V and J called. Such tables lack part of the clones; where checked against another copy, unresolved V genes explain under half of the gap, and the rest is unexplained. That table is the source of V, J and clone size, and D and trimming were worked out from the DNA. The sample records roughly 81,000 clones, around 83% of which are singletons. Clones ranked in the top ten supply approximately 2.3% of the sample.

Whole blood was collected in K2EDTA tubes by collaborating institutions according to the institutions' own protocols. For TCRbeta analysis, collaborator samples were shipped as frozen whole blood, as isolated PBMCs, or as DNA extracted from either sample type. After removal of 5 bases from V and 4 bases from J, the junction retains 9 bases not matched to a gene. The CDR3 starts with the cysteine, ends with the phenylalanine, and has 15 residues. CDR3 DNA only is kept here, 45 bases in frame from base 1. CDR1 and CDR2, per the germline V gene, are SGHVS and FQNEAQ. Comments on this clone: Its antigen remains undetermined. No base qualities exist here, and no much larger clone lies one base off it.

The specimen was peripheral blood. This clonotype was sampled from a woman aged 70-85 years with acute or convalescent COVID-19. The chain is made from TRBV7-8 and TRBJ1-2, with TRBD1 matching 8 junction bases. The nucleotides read TGTGCCAGCAGCCCATACTCGGGACAGGTCTATGGCTACACCTTC. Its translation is CASSPYSGQVYGYTF.